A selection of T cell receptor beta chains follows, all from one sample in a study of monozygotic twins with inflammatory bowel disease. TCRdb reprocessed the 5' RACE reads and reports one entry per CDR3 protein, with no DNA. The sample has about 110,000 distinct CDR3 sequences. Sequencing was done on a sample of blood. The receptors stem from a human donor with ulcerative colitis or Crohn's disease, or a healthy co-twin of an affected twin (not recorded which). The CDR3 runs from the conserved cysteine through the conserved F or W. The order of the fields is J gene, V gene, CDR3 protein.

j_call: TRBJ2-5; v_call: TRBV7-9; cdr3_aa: CASSLRDSQETQYF
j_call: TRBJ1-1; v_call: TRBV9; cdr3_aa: CASSPREGGPEAFF
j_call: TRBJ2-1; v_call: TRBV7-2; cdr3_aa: CASSLMSTINEQFF
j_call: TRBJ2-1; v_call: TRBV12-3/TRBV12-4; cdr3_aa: CASTLGNPREQFF
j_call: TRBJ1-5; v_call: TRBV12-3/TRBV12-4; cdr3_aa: CASSLAPLAFYSNQPQHF
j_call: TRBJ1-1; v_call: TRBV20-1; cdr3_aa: CSARQTANTEAFF
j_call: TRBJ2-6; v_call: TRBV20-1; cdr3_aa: CSASPDYSGANVLTF
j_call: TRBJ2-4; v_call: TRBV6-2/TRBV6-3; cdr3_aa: CRTAADVQGNIQYF
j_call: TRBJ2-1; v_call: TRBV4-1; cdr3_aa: CASSQAGRIRSYNEQFF
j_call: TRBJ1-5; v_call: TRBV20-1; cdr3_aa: CSVGGGTRSNQPQHF
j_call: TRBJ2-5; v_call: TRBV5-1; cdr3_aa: CASSSGTGTETQYF
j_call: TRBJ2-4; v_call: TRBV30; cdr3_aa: CAWSEQGLVLNF
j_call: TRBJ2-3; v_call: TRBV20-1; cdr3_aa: CSAGGLAGGPEVDTQYF
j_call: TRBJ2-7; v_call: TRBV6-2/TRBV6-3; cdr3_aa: CASSYSRNYEQYF
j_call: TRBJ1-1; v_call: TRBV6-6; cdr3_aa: CASEEAGSIEAFF
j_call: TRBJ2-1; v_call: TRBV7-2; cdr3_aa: CASSFRGLAYNEQFF
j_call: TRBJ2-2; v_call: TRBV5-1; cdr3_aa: CASSLNTGELFF
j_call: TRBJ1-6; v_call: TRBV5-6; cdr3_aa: CASRRRDGWANSPLHF
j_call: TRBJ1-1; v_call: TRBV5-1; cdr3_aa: CASSQTGRLGDTEAFF
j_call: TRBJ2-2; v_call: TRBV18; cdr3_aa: CASSPPTGYTGELFF
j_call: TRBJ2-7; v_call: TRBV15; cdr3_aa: CATSREGTASYEQYF
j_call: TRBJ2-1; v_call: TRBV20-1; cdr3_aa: CSARDRLAGIYNEQFF
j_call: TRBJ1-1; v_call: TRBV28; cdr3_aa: CASSLPGGSTEAFF
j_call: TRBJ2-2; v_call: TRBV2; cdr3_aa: CASRRLAGDTGELFF
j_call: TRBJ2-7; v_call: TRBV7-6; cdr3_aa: CASSLSGRDGNYEQYF
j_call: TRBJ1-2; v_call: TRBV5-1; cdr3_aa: CASSLAAAEDYYGYTF
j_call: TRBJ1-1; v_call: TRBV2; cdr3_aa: CASSETQPDTEAFF